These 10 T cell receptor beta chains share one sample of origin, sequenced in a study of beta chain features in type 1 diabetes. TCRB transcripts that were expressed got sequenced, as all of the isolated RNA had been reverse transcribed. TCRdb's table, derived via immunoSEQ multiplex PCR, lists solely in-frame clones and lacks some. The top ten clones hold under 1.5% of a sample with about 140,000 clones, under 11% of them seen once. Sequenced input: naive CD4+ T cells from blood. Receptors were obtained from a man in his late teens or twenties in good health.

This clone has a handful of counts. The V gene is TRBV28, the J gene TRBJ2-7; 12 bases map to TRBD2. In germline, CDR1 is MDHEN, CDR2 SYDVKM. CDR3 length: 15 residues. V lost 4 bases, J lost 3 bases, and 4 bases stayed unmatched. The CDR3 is CASSSTSGGFYEQYF. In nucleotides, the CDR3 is TGTGCCAGCAGTTCGACTAGCGGGGGCTTCTACGAGCAGTACTTC.

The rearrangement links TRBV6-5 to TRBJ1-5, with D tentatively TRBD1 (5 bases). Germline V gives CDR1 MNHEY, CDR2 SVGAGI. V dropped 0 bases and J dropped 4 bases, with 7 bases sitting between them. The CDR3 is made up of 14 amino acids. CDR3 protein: CASSYSRENQPQHF. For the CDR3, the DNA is TGTGCCAGCAGTTACTCCAGGGAAAATCAGCCCCAGCATTTT.

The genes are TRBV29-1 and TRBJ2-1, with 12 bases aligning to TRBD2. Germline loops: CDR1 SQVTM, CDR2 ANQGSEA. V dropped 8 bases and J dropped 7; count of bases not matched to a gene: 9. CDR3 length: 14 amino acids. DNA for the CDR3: TGCAGCACCCAAGGGGGACTAGCGGGTAATGAGCAGTTCTTC. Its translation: CSTQGGLAGNEQFF.

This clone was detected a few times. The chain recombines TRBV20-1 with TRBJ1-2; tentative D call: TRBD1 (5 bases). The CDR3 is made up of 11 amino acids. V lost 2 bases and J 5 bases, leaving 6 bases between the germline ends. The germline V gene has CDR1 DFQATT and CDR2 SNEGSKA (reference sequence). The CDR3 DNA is TGCAGTGCTAGACGGACATATGGCTACACCTTC. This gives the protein CSARRTYGYTF.

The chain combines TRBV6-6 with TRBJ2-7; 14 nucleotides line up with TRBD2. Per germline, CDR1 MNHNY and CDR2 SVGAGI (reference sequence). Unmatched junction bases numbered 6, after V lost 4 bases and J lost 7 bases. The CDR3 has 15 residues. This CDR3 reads CASSWGLAGALEQYF. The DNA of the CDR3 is TGTGCCAGCAGTTGGGGACTAGCGGGGGCCCTGGAGCAGTACTTC.

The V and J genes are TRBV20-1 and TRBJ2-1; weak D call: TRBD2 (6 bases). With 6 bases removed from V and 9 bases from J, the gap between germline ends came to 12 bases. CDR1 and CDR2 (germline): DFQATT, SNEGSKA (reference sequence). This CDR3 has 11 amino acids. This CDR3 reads CSAELAIEQFF. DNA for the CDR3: TGCAGTGCCGAACTAGCTATTGAGCAGTTCTTC.

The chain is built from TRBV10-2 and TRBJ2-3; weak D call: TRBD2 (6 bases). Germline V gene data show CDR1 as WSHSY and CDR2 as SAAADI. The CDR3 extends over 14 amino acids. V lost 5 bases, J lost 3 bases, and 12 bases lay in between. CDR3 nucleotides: TGCGCCAGCAGTCGGGCGGGGCGGACAGATACGCAGTATTTT. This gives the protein CASSRAGRTDTQYF.

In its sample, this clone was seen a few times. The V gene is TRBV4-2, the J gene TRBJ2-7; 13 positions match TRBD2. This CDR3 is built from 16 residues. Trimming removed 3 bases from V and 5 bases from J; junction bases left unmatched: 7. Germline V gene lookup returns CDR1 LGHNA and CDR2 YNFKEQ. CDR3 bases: TGTGCCAGCAGCCAGGAGGGACTAGCGGGGTCGGACGAGCAGTACTTC. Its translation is CASSQEGLAGSDEQYF.

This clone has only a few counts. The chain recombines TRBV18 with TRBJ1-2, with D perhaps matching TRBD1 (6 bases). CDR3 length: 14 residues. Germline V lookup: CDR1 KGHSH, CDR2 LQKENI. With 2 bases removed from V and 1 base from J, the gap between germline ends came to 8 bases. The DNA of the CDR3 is TGTGCCAGCTCACCAGGACAGAGTAACTATGGCTACACCTTC. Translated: CASSPGQSNYGYTF.

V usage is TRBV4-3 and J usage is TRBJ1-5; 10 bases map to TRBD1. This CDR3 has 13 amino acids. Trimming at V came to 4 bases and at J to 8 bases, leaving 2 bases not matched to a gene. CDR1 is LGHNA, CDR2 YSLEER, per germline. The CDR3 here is CASSRDRGEPQHF. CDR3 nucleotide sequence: TGCGCCAGCAGCCGGGACAGGGGAGAGCCCCAGCATTTT.